The clone carrying this TCR beta chain was observed at least ten times. Time point given: before trial treatment. First-strand cDNA relied on TRAV- and TRBV-specific primers spanning alpha and beta chains. Over approximately 20 PCR cycles, TCRs were amplified from a constant-region primer and V-primer adapter. TCRdb re-analysed the reads in MiXCR, keeping a single row per CDR3 protein. The sample lists around 65,000 distinct CDR3 sequences, about 30% occurring once. These data come from a study of low-dose radiotherapy and immunotherapy resistance in tumors. V was clipped by 5 bases and J by 4 bases; unmatched bases: 5. Germline CDR1 is SEHNR and CDR2 is FQNEAQ (reference sequence). This CDR3 is built from 15 residues.

The source is a male donor with rectosigmoid adenocarcinoma. The specimen was PBMCs, collected before treatment. The chain employs TRBV7-9 and TRBJ2-1; 10 nucleotides line up with TRBD2. DNA of the CDR3: TGTGCCAGCAGCCCTACTAGCGGGGAGTACAATGAGCAGTTCTTC. This encodes CASSPTSGEYNEQFF.